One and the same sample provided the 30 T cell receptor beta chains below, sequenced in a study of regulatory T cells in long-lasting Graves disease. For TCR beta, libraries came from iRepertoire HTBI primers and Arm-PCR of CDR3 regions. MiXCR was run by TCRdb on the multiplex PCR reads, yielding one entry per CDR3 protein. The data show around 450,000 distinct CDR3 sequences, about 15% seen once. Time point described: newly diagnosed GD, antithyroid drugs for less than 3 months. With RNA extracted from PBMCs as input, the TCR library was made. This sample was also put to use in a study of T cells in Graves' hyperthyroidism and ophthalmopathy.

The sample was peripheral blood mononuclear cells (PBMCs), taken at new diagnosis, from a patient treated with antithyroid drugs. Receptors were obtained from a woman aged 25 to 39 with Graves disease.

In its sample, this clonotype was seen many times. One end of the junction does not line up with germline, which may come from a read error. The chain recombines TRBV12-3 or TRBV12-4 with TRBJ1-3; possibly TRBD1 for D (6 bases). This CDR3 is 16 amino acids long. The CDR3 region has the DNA TGTGCCAGCAGCTTAGGGGGGGGCCTGGGAGGAAACACCATATATTTT. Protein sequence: CASSLGGGLGGNTIYF.

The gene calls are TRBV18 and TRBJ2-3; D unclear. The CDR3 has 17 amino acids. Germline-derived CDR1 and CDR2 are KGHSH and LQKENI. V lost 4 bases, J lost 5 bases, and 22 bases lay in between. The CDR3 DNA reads TGTGCCAGCTCACGCGGAGAGTCCTTCACGGGTGGAGATACGCAGTATTTT. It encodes CASSRGESFTGGDTQYF.

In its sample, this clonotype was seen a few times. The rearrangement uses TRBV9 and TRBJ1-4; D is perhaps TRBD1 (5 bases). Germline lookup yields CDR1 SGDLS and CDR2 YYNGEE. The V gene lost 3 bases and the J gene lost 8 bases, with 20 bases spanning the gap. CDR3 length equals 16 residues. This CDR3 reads CASSAGGGGAGEKLFF. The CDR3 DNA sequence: TGTGCCAGCAGCGCTGGGGGAGGAGGGGCAGGCGAAAAACTGTTTTTT.

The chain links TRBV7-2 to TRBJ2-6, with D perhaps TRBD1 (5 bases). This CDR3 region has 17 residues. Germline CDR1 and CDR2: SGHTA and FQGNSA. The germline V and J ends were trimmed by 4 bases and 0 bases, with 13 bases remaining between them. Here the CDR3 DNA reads TGTGCCAGCAGCTCACAGGTTGGTGGCTCTGGGGCCAACGTCCTGACTTTC. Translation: CASSSQVGGSGANVLTF.

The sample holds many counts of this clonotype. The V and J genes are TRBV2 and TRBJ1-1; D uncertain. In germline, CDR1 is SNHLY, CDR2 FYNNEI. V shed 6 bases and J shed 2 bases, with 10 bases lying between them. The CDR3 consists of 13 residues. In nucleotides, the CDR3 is TGTGCCAGCAGGTCAGAGAGTAACACTGAAGCTTTCTTT. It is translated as CASRSESNTEAFF. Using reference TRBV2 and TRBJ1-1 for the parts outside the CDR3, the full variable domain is EPEVTQTPSHQVTQMGQEVILRCVPISNHLYFYWYRQILGQKVEFLVSFYNNEISEKSEIFDDQFSVERPDGSNFTLKIRSTKLEDSAMYFCASRSESNTEAFFGQGTRLTVV.

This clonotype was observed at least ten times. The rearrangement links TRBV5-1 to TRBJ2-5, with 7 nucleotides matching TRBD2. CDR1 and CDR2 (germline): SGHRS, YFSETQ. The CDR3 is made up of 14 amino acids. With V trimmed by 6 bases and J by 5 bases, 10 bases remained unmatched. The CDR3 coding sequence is TGCGCCAGCAAGGATGGGAGGGTCACGGAGACCCAGTACTTC. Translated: CASKDGRVTETQYF.

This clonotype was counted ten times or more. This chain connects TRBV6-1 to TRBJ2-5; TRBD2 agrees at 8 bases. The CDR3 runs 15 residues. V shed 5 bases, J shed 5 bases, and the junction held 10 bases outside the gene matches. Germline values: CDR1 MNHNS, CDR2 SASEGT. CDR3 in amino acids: CASSTYSSGSETQYF. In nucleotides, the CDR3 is TGTGCCAGCAGTACCTATTCAAGCGGGAGTGAGACCCAGTACTTC.

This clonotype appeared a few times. CDR3 amino acids: CASSQTSPSYEQYF. The DNA of the CDR3 is TGTGCCAGCTCCCAGACTAGCCCCTCCTACGAGCAGTACTTC. V gene TRBV18 combines with J gene TRBJ2-7; TRBD2 matches at 7 bases. CDR3 length equals 14 residues. The ends lost 6 bases at V and 0 bases at J; junction bases unmatched: 5. Germline-derived CDR1 and CDR2 are KGHSH and LQKENI.

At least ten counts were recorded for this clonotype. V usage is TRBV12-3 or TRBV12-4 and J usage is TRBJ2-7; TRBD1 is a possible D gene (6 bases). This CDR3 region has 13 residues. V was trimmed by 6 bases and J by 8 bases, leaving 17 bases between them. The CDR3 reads CASSPDSVDKQYF. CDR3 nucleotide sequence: TGTGCCAGCAGCCCGGACAGCGTAGACAAGCAGTACTTC.

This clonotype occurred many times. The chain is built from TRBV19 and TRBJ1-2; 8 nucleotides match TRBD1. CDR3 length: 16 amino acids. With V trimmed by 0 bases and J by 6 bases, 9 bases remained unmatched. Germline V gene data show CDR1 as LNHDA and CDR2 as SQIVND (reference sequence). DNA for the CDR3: TGTGCCAGTAGTATAGATCATGCAGGGGGCGCAGATGGCTACACCTTC. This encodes CASSIDHAGGADGYTF.

The CDR3 nucleotides are TGTGCCAGCAGTTCCGGCCCGAGGGTGGATGAGCAGTTCTTC. It codes for CASSSGPRVDEQFF. The V call is TRBV6-9, the J call TRBJ2-1, with D possibly matching TRBD2 (5 bases). V lost 4 bases, J lost 8 bases, and 15 bases lay in between. The CDR3 covers 14 residues. In germline, CDR1 is MNHGY, CDR2 SVAAGI.

The CDR3 coding sequence is TGTGCCAGCAGCCCCCGCGGGGTGTCTAATGAAAAACTGTTTTTT. Protein: CASSPRGVSNEKLFF. The chain employs TRBV16 and TRBJ1-4; no reliable D call. Germline assignment: CDR1 KGHSY and CDR2 FQNENV. The CDR3 consists of 15 residues. V lost 4 bases, J lost 3 bases, and 12 bases lay in between.

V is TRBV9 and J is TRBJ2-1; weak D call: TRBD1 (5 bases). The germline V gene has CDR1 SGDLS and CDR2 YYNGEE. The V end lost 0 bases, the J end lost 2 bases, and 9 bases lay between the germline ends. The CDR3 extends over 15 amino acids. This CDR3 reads CASSVGGDAYNEQFF. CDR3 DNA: TGTGCCAGCAGCGTAGGGGGCGATGCCTACAATGAGCAGTTCTTC.

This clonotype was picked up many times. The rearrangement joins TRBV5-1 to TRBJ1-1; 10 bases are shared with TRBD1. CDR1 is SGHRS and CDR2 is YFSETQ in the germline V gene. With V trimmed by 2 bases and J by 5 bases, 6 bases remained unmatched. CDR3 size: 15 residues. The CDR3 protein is CASSLRQGAGTEAFF. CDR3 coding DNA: TGCGCCAGCAGCTTACGACAGGGGGCCGGTACTGAAGCTTTCTTT.

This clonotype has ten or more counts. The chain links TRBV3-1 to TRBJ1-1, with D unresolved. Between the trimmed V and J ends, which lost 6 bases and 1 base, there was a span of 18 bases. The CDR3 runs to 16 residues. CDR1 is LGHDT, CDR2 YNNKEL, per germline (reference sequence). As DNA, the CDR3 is TGTGCCAGCAGTCCCCGGTACGAAGTGCGGAACACTGAAGCTTTCTTT. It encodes CASSPRYEVRNTEAFF.

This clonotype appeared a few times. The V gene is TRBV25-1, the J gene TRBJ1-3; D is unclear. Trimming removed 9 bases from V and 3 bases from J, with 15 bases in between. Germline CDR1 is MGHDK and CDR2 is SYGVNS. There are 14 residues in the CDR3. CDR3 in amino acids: CASRTVTNGNTIYF. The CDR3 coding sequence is TGTGCCAGTAGGACGGTAACGAATGGAAACACCATATATTTT.

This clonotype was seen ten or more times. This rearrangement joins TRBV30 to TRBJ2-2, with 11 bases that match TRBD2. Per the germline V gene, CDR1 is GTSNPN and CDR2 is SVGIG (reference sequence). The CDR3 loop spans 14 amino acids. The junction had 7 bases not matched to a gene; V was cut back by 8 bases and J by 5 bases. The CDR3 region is CARTSGSSTGELFF. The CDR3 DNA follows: TGTGCCAGAACTAGCGGGAGTTCGACCGGGGAGCTGTTTTTT.

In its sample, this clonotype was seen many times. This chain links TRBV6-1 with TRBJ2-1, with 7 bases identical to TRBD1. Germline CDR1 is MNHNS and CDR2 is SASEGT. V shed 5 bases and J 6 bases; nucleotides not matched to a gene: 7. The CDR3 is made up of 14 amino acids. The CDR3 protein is CASSKTGQSNEQFF. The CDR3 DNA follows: TGTGCCAGCAGTAAAACGGGACAGTCCAATGAGCAGTTCTTC.

CDR3 DNA sequence: TGTGCCGGCACTCTTTTACCTCAGGGTGATGACTATGGCTACACCTTC. Protein sequence: CAGTLLPQGDDYGYTF. The rearrangement joins TRBV7-9 to TRBJ1-2; a weak D match, TRBD1 (5 bases). V lost 11 bases to trimming and J lost 3 bases, with 25 bases between them. Per germline, CDR1 SEHNR and CDR2 FQNEAQ (reference sequence). This CDR3 contains 16 residues.

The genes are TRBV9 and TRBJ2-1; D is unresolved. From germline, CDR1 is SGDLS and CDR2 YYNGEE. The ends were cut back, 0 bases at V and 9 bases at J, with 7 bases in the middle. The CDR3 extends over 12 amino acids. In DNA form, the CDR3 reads TGTGCCAGCAGCGTAGATAAGGGTGAGCAGTTCTTC. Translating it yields CASSVDKGEQFF.

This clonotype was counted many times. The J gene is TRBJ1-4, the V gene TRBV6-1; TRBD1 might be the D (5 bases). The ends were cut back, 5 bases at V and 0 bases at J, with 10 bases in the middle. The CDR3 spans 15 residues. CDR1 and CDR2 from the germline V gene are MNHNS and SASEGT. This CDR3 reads CASSTGQATNEKLFF. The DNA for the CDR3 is TGTGCCAGCAGTACGGGGCAGGCAACTAATGAAAAACTGTTTTTT.

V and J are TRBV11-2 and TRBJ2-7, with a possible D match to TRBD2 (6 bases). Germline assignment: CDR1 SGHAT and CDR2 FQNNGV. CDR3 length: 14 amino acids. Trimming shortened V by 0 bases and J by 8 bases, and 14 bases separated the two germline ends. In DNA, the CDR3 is TGTGCCAGCAGCTTAGAAGGCGGGGTGATTAAGCAGTACTTC. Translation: CASSLEGGVIKQYF.

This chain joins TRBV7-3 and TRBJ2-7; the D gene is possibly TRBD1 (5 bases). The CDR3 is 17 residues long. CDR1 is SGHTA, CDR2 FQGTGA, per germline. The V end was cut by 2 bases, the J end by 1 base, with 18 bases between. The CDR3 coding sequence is TGTGCCAGCAGCTTACTAGTAGGGGCACTCACTTCCTACGAGCAGTACTTC. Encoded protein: CASSLLVGALTSYEQYF.

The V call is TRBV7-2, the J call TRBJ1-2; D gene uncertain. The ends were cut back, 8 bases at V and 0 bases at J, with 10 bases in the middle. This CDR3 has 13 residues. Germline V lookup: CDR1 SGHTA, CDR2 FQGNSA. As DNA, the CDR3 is TGTGCCAGCGGATCGGTTACTAACTATGGCTACACCTTC. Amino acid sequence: CASGSVTNYGYTF.

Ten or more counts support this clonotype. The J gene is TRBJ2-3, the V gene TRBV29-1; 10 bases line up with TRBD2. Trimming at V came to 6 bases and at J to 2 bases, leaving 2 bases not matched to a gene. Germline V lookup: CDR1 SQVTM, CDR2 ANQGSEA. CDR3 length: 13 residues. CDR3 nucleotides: TGCAGCGTACTAGCGGGACTCACAGATACGCAGTATTTT. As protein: CSVLAGLTDTQYF.

CDR3 residues: CASSLTGPRTGNTIYF. CDR3 nucleotides: TGTGCCAGTAGTCTCACGGGGCCTAGGACTGGAAACACCATATATTTT. The V and J genes are TRBV19 and TRBJ1-3; a possible D gene is TRBD1 (5 bases). The germline CDR1 and CDR2 sequences are LNHDA and SQIVND (reference sequence). The CDR3 runs 16 residues. Trimming stripped 5 bases from V and 2 bases from J, with 16 bases between.

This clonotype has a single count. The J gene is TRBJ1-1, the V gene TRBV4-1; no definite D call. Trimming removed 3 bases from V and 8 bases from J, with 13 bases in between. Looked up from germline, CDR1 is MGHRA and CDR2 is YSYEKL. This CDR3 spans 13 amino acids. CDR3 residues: CASSQATLSEAFF. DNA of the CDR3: TGCGCCAGCAGCCAGGCTACACTATCCGAAGCTTTCTTT.

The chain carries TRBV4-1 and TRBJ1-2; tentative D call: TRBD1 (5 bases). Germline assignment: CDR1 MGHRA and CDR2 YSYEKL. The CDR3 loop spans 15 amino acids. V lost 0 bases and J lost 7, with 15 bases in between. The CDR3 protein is CASSQDGDANFGYTF. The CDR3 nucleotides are TGCGCCAGCAGCCAAGATGGGGACGCGAATTTTGGCTACACCTTC.

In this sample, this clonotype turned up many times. CDR3 in amino acids: CASSPQGTGELFF. The CDR3 nucleotides are TGTGCCAGCAGCCCCCAAGGGACCGGGGAGCTGTTTTTT. The gene calls are TRBV7-2 and TRBJ2-2; no clear D gene. The germline V gene has CDR1 SGHTA and CDR2 FQGNSA. The V gene lost 5 bases and the J gene lost 5 bases, with 9 bases spanning the gap. The CDR3 has 13 residues.

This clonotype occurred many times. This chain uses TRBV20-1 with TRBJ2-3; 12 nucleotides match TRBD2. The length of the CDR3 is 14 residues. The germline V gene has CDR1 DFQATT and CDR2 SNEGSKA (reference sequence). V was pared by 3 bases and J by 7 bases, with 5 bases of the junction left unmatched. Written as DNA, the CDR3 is TGCAGTGCTAGCTCGACTAGCGGGGGCTATACGCAGTATTTT. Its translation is CSASSTSGGYTQYF.